This passage covers 13 T cell receptor beta chains from one sample sequenced in a study of blood T cell repertoires in COVID-19. Measured with immunoSEQ multiplex PCR; TCRdb has only the in-frame clones, and not every one. The table has roughly 76,000 clones, 70% to 90% seen once. The sample comprised peripheral blood. Receptor source: a man younger than 45 with acute or convalescent COVID-19.

The chain carries TRBV28 and TRBJ1-2; 8 nucleotides match TRBD1. The length of the CDR3 is 14 residues. Trimming took 2 bases from V and 9 from J; bases not matched to a gene: 8. Per germline, CDR1 MDHEN and CDR2 SYDVKM. DNA of the CDR3: TGTGCCAGCAGTTTAGCCGGGACAGGTCGGAGCTACACCTTC. Translating it yields CASSLAGTGRSYTF.

V usage is TRBV6-2 or TRBV6-3 and J usage is TRBJ2-1; possibly TRBD1 for D (5 bases). Germline V gene lookup returns CDR1 MNHEY and CDR2 SVGEGT. The CDR3 is 14 residues long. V gave up 2 bases and J gave up 8 bases, with 13 bases separating them. The CDR3 spells CASSYGAAGDEQFF. The CDR3 bases are TGTGCCAGCAGTTACGGGGCAGCAGGCGATGAGCAGTTCTTC.

The CDR3 nucleotides read TGCAGCGCTAAGGACCGGGACAGCCCCCAAGATACGCAGTATTTT. Translation: CSAKDRDSPQDTQYF. V and J are TRBV29-1 and TRBJ2-3; 7 bases match TRBD1. The CDR3 covers 15 residues. Germline CDR1 is SQVTM and CDR2 is ANQGSEA. V trimming: 7 bases; J trimming: 5 bases; junction bases outside the gene matches: 15.

The rearrangement links TRBV7-8 to TRBJ2-1; 11 positions match TRBD2. The germline CDR1 and CDR2 sequences are SGHVS and FQNEAQ. The CDR3 spans 17 residues. The V gene end was trimmed by 4 bases and the J gene end by 9 bases; junction bases not matched to a gene: 14. CDR3 amino acids: CASSSTRVAGGPSEQFF. The CDR3 DNA reads as TGTGCCAGCAGCTCCACGCGGGTAGCGGGAGGGCCCAGTGAGCAGTTCTTC.

The chain has TRBV5-1 and TRBJ2-1; D perhaps matches TRBD1 (6 bases). Between the trimmed V and J ends, which lost 3 bases and 6 bases, there was a span of 13 bases. Germline loops: CDR1 SGHRS, CDR2 YFSETQ. The CDR3 sequence is 14 residues long. CDR3 protein: CASSWGPTGNEQFF. The CDR3 DNA sequence: TGCGCCAGCAGCTGGGGGCCTACGGGCAATGAGCAGTTCTTC.

This clone was picked up one time. The chain uses TRBV11-3 and TRBJ2-3; D call uncertain. The CDR3 has 15 residues. The ends were cut back, 2 bases at V and 0 bases at J, with 9 bases in the middle. Germline CDR1 SGHNT, CDR2 YENEEA. This chain's CDR3 is CASSLYGSSTDTQYF. The CDR3 DNA reads as TGTGCCAGCAGCTTATATGGCAGTAGCACAGATACGCAGTATTTT.

This chain links TRBV19 with TRBJ2-3; 8 nucleotides line up with TRBD2. Germline V gene sequence: CDR1 LNHDA, CDR2 SQIVND (reference sequence). Trimming cost V 5 bases and J 4 bases; bases outside gene matches: 11. The CDR3 runs to 16 residues. CDR3: CASSPRVSGTSDTQYF. The CDR3 nucleotides read TGTGCCAGTAGTCCCCGGGTTAGCGGGACCTCAGATACGCAGTATTTT.

V is TRBV7-8 and J is TRBJ1-2, with 9 bases matching TRBD1. V gave up 4 bases and J gave up 3 bases; unmatched junction bases: 3. The germline CDR1 and CDR2 sequences are SGHVS and FQNEAQ. This CDR3 contains 14 residues. CDR3 in DNA: TGTGCCAGCAGCTCACAGGGGGCCGACTATGGCTACACCTTC. The encoded protein is CASSSQGADYGYTF.

The rearrangement links TRBV4-2 to TRBJ2-7; 9 positions agree with TRBD1. This CDR3 comprises 17 residues. Looked up from germline, CDR1 is LGHNA and CDR2 is YNFKEQ. With 0 bases clipped from V and 3 bases from J, the junction kept 9 bases outside the gene matches. CDR3 DNA: TGTGCCAGCAGCCAAGAGGTGGTCTCGGACAGGGGCTACGAGCAGTACTTC. The encoded protein is CASSQEVVSDRGYEQYF.

In this sample, this clone turned up once. V usage is TRBV30 and J usage is TRBJ1-2; no reliable D call. V lost 8 bases, J lost 13 bases, and 17 bases lay in between. This CDR3 is 10 amino acids long. Germline loops: CDR1 GTSNPN, CDR2 SVGIG (reference sequence). CDR3 region: CAASRSVFTF. DNA for the CDR3: TGTGCCGCTAGTCGGTCGGTATTCACCTTC. Supplemented by reference TRBV30 and TRBJ1-2, the full variable domain reads SQTIHQWPATLVQPVGSPLSLECTVEGTSNPNLYWYRQAAGRGLQLLFYSVGIGQISSEVPQNLSASRPQDRQFILSSKKLLLSDSGFYLCAASRSVFTFGSGTRLTVV.

This clone was observed a single time. The V and J genes are TRBV11-2 and TRBJ2-7, with 7 bases identical to TRBD1. The CDR3 consists of 15 residues. V lost 2 bases and J lost 6; bases outside the gene matches: 10. Germline V gene lookup returns CDR1 SGHAT and CDR2 FQNNGV. The DNA of the CDR3 is TGTGCCAGCAGCTTAAGCAGGGGGTCAGCCTCCGAGCAGTACTTC. It codes for CASSLSRGSASEQYF.

The CDR3 coding sequence is TGTGCCAGCAGAGGCGGGAGAGGGGAGACCCAGTACTTC. Its translation is CASRGGRGETQYF. The chain uses TRBV2 and TRBJ2-5; 7 nucleotides agree with TRBD2. Germline trimming cut 6 bases from V and 5 bases from J; bases unmatched to any gene: 6. CDR1 is SNHLY, CDR2 FYNNEI, per germline. The CDR3 sequence is 13 residues long.

Concerning this clone: Germline is not matched at one junction end, which may reflect a read error. The chain has TRBV19 and TRBJ2-7; 9 bases fit TRBD1. The CDR3 covers 11 residues. Germline V gene data show CDR1 as LNHDA and CDR2 as SQIVND (reference sequence). The CDR3 DNA sequence: TGTGCCAGTAGTACCGGGACAGGGTTCATCTTC. Encoded protein: CASSTGTGFIF.